This T cell receptor beta chain was found in a study of blood T cell repertoires in COVID-19. V was shortened by 1 base and J by 8 bases, with 9 bases between the two germline ends. This CDR3 is built from 12 residues. CDR1 and CDR2 from the germline V gene are GTSNPN and SVGIG (reference sequence). TCRdb's copy holds only in-frame clones and misses some; the assay was immunoSEQ multiplex PCR. The sample has fewer than 400,000 clones, roughly nine tenths seen once. The sequenced material came from PBMCs or T cells enriched from blood (not recorded which). The TCR was taken from a woman under 40 who had recovered from COVID-19. The chain employs TRBV30 and TRBJ1-5; D remains unclear. CDR3 loop: CAWSEQSEPQHF. DNA of the CDR3: TGTGCCTGGAGTGAACAGAGTGAGCCCCAGCATTTT.